These T cell receptor beta chains were read from a single sample in a study of regulatory T cells in long-lasting Graves disease. TCRdb independently ran MiXCR on the multiplex PCR reads; one entry per CDR3 protein. The sample lists fewer than 650,000 distinct CDR3 sequences; 16% were seen once. The same data also went into a second study, on T cells in Graves' hyperthyroidism and ophthalmopathy.

The material was peripheral blood mononuclear cells (PBMCs), obtained at new diagnosis, from a patient treated with antithyroid drugs. The source of these receptors is a woman in her twenties or thirties with Graves disease. CDR3s include the opening cysteine and the closing phenylalanine or tryptophan. Fields, in order: CDR3 DNA, CDR3 protein, V gene, D gene, J gene, clone size. D genes are given only for firm matches. For some rows the clone size is stated as once, few or many, or as a class when expanded; others skip it.

TGTGCCAGCAGTGAATGGGTCATTCCCGGATATAGCAATCAGCCCCAGCATTTT CASSEWVIPGYSNQPQHF TRBV25-1 - TRBJ1-5 few
TGTGCCAGCAGCTATACAGGGTTCTCTGGAAACACCATATATTTT CASSYTGFSGNTIYF TRBV7-2 - TRBJ1-3 -
TGTGCCGCGCGCCCATCTGGGGGGGGGTATTCTTCTCGTAGAAACACCATATATTTT CAARPSGGGYSSRRNTIYF TRBV6-1 - TRBJ1-3 -
TGTGCCAGCAGCTTGGGCCCGGGTACACCGCAGCCCCAGCATTTT CASSLGPGTPQPQHF TRBV11-2 - TRBJ1-5 many
TGTGCCAGCAGTTTGGACCCGACAGGGAATCAGCCCCAGCATTTT CASSLDPTGNQPQHF TRBV28 TRBD1 TRBJ1-5 -
TGTGCCAGCAGCTTAGATCCTCGCGCTAGCGGCTACGAGCAGTACTTC CASSLDPRASGYEQYF TRBV11-2 TRBD2 TRBJ2-7 few
TGTGCCAGCAGTATAGCGACAGGGGTCAGCTACGAGCAGTACTTC CASSIATGVSYEQYF TRBV28 TRBD1 TRBJ2-7 -
TGCAGTGCTAGATCTTCTAGCGGGAGAGGCGGGGAGCTGTTTTTT CSARSSSGRGGELFF TRBV20-1 TRBD2 TRBJ2-2 many
TGTGCCAGCGGGGGGAGCACATTTGGGGAGCAGTACTTC CASGGSTFGEQYF TRBV6-1 - TRBJ2-7 many
TGTGCCAGCAGCTTAGAACACACCGGGGAGCTGTTTTTT CASSLEHTGELFF TRBV11-2 - TRBJ2-2 many
TGTGCCATCAGTGAGAGGACGAGCGGGAGGAACAATTACGAGCAGTACTTC CAISERTSGRNNYEQYF TRBV10-3 TRBD2 TRBJ2-7 many
TGTGCCAGCAGTGTTGCGGGGGATGGCTCACCCCTCCACTTT CASSVAGDGSPLHF TRBV6-1 - TRBJ1-6 -
TGTGCCAGCAGCCCTGTGGGGGCCGCCCGTTACGAGCAGTACTTC CASSPVGAARYEQYF TRBV28 - TRBJ2-7 -
TGTGCCAGCAGCGCGGACAGGCGAACCTACGAGCAGTACTTC CASSADRRTYEQYF TRBV12-3/TRBV12-4 TRBD1 TRBJ2-7 many
TGTGCCAGCAGCTTATATCCCGGACTAGAGGAACGCAGGGAGCAGTTCTTC CASSLYPGLEERREQFF TRBV11-2 TRBD2 TRBJ2-1 -
TGCGCCAGCAGCTTACAATCAGACTCTAGGGGAGGGGATGAGCAGTTCTTC CASSLQSDSRGGDEQFF TRBV5-1 TRBD2 TRBJ2-1 -
TGTGCCAGCAGCCAAAGGGCCGTTTTTACAGATACGCAGTATTTT CASSQRAVFTDTQYF TRBV3-1 - TRBJ2-3 -
TGCGCCAGCAGCTTGGGGCTTAGGTGGGAGTCTTTGAGTGGCTACACCTTC CASSLGLRWESLSGYTF TRBV5-1 - TRBJ1-2 -
TGTGCCAGCAGCTTAACGGGCGTTAACTCCCTCGAGCAGTACTTC CASSLTGVNSLEQYF TRBV7-3 - TRBJ2-7 -
TGCAGTGCTAGTGCGACTGCCGCTGAAGCTTTCTTT CSASATAAEAFF TRBV20-1 - TRBJ1-1 few
TGTGCCAGCAGCTTATTTGGCGGCTATGGCTACACCTTC CASSLFGGYGYTF TRBV7-3 - TRBJ1-2 -
TGTGCCAGCAGCGCCTTTGGCGGGAACACTGAAGCTTTCTTT CASSAFGGNTEAFF TRBV3-1 - TRBJ1-1 many
TGTGCCACCACCACTACTAGCGAAGATGAGCAGTTCTTC CATTTTSEDEQFF TRBV24-1 TRBD2 TRBJ2-1 many
TGTGCCGCGGGTTCCTCCTACGAGCAGTACTTC CAAGSSYEQYF TRBV10-3 - TRBJ2-7 few